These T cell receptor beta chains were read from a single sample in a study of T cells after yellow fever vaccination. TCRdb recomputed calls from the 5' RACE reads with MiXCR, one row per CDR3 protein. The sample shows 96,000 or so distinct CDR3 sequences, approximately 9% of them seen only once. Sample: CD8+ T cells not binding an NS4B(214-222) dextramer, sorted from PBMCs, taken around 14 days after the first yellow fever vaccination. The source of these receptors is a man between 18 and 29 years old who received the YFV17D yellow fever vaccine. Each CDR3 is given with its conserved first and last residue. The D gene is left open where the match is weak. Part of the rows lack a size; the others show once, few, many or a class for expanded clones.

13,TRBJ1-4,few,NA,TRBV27,CASSLSPNEKLFF,TGTGCCAGCAGTTTATCGCCAAATGAAAAACTGTTTTTT
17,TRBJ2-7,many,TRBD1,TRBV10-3,CAISEPGTGLGGYEQYF,TGTGCCATCAGTGAGCCCGGGACAGGTCTCGGAGGCTACGAGCAGTACTTC
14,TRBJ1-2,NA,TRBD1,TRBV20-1,CSARDRQGTYGYTF,TGCAGTGCTAGAGACAGACAGGGAACCTATGGCTACACCTTC
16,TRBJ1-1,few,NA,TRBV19,CASSMPEGRMNTEAFF,TGTGCCAGTAGTATGCCAGAGGGACGGATGAACACTGAAGCTTTCTTT
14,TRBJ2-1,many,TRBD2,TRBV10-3,CATQLAVIYNEQFF,TGTGCCACCCAACTAGCGGTGATATACAATGAGCAGTTCTTC
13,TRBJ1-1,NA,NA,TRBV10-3,CAIRAGASTEAFF,TGTGCCATCAGGGCAGGGGCGAGCACTGAAGCTTTCTTT
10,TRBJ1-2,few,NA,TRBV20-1,CSARARGYTF,TGCAGTGCTAGGGCCCGGGGCTACACCTTC
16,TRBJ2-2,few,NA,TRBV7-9,CASSFPAGPNTGELFF,TGTGCCAGCAGCTTTCCTGCGGGGCCGAACACCGGGGAGCTGTTTTTT
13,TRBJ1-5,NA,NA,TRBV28,CASSTVGYQPQHF,TGTGCCAGCAGTACAGTGGGGTATCAGCCCCAGCATTTT
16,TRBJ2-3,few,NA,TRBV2,CASIDGQVGLPDTQYF,TGTGCCAGCATCGACGGGCAGGTGGGCCTCCCAGATACGCAGTATTTT
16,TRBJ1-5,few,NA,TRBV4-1,CASSQGGGARNQPQHF,TGCGCCAGCAGCCAAGGAGGGGGGGCGCGAAATCAGCCCCAGCATTTT
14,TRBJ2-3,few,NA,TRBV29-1,CSVSGTVHGDTQYF,TGCAGCGTCAGCGGGACAGTACACGGAGATACGCAGTATTTT
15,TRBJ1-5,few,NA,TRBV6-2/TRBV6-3,CASSYAYLGGQPQHF,TGTGCCAGCAGTTACGCCTACTTAGGGGGTCAGCCCCAGCATTTT
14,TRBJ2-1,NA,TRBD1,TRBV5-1,CASSSTGTGSEQFF,TGCGCCAGCAGCTCGACTGGGACAGGGAGTGAGCAGTTCTTC
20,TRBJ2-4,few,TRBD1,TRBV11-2,CASSFTPGQHLELAKNIQYF,TGTGCCAGCAGCTTCACTCCGGGACAGCACCTTGAATTGGCCAAAAACATTCAGTACTTC
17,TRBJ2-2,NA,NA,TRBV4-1,CASSQDLGIWLTGELFF,TGCGCCAGCAGCCAAGATTTGGGGATATGGTTAACCGGGGAGCTGTTTTTT
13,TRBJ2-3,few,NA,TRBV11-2,CASSPGPLDTQYF,TGTGCCAGCAGCCCCGGACCGCTAGATACGCAGTATTTT
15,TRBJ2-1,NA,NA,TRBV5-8,CASSPGVSGVHEQFF,TGTGCCAGCAGCCCCGGGGTTAGTGGGGTCCATGAGCAGTTCTTC
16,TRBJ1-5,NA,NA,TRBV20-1,CSARDFKQSSNQPQHF,TGCAGTGCTAGAGATTTCAAGCAGAGTAGCAATCAGCCCCAGCATTTT
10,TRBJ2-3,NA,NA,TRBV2,CAAVEDTQYF,TGTGCCGCAGTGGAAGATACGCAGTATTTT
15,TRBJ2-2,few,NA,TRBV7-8,CASSLATRASGELFF,TGTGCCAGCAGCTTAGCAACTAGGGCCTCCGGGGAGCTGTTTTTT
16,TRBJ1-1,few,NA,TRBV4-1,CASSHVGLDEDTEAFF,TGCGCCAGCAGCCATGTAGGGCTAGACGAGGACACTGAAGCTTTCTTT
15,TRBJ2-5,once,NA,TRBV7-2,CASSLAGTGGGTQYF,TGTGCCAGCAGCTTAGCCGGGACGGGGGGCGGGACCCAGTACTTC
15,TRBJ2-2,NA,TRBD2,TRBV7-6,CASSLAGGPGGELFF,TGTGCCAGCAGCCTAGCGGGGGGGCCCGGCGGGGAGCTGTTTTTT